Listed below are T cell receptor beta chains from one sample, sequenced in a study of cytomegalovirus exposure and HLA in healthy donors. Profiling relied on immunoSEQ multiplex PCR, and the TCRdb table lists in-frame clones only, not all of them. The sample includes about 310,000 clones, roughly 88% of them seen just once. Sequenced material: PBMCs. Receptors originate from a man aged 30-40 years in good health and CMV-seronegative. The CDR3 runs from the conserved cysteine through the conserved F or W. The D gene is left open where the match is weak. The size of a clone is reported for some rows only, either as once, few or many, or as a class for expanded clones.

CDR3aa: CASSGMTGLYYEQYF; CDR3nt: TGCGCCAGCAGCGGAATGACAGGGCTGTACTACGAGCAGTACTTC; j_gene: TRBJ2-7; abundance: NA; d_gene: TRBD1; v_gene: TRBV5-1
CDR3aa: CASSQGQSSGNTIYF; CDR3nt: TGCGCCAGCAGCCAAGGACAGAGCTCTGGAAACACCATATATTTT; j_gene: TRBJ1-3; abundance: NA; d_gene: NA; v_gene: TRBV4-1
CDR3aa: CASRGGTGDYGYTF; CDR3nt: TGCGCCAGCCGAGGGGGGACAGGGGACTATGGCTACACCTTC; j_gene: TRBJ1-2; abundance: NA; d_gene: TRBD1; v_gene: TRBV5-1
CDR3aa: CASSSHSYEQYF; CDR3nt: TGTGCCAGCAGTTCCCACTCCTACGAGCAGTACTTC; j_gene: TRBJ2-7; abundance: NA; d_gene: NA; v_gene: TRBV27
CDR3aa: CASSPDRANTGELFF; CDR3nt: TGTGCCAGCAGCCCGGACAGGGCGAACACCGGGGAGCTGTTTTTT; j_gene: TRBJ2-2; abundance: NA; d_gene: TRBD1; v_gene: TRBV7-8
CDR3aa: CAWKLRREVRGLF; CDR3nt: TGTGCCTGGAAATTGCGACGTGAAGTACGCGGGCTTTTT; j_gene: TRBJ2-2; abundance: NA; d_gene: NA; v_gene: TRBV30
CDR3aa: CASSPGLAGINEQFF; CDR3nt: TGTGCCAGCAGCCCGGGACTAGCGGGGATCAATGAGCAGTTCTTC; j_gene: TRBJ2-1; abundance: NA; d_gene: TRBD2; v_gene: TRBV7-6
CDR3aa: CASSWDSPYNEQFF; CDR3nt: TGTGCCAGCAGCTGGGACAGCCCCTACAATGAGCAGTTCTTC; j_gene: TRBJ2-1; abundance: once; d_gene: TRBD1; v_gene: TRBV5-4
CDR3aa: CASSFQSNTEAFF; CDR3nt: TGCGCCAGCAGCTTTCAGTCGAACACTGAAGCTTTCTTT; j_gene: TRBJ1-1; abundance: NA; d_gene: NA; v_gene: TRBV5-1
CDR3aa: CASSRQGGWNQPQHF; CDR3nt: TGTGCCAGCAGCCGCCAGGGTGGATGGAATCAGCCCCAGCATTTT; j_gene: TRBJ1-5; abundance: NA; d_gene: NA; v_gene: TRBV7-9
CDR3aa: CASSLATASTDTQYF; CDR3nt: TGTGCCAGCAGCTTAGCGACAGCTAGCACAGATACGCAGTATTTT; j_gene: TRBJ2-3; abundance: NA; d_gene: NA; v_gene: TRBV7-9
CDR3aa: CASSPLTSGGYEQYF; CDR3nt: TGCGCCAGCAGCCCTTTGACTAGCGGGGGCTACGAGCAGTACTTC; j_gene: TRBJ2-7; abundance: NA; d_gene: TRBD2; v_gene: TRBV4-1
CDR3aa: CASSLYPLINSPLHF; CDR3nt: TGTGCCAGCAGTCTCTACCCCCTTATTAATTCACCCCTCCACTTT; j_gene: TRBJ1-6; abundance: NA; d_gene: NA; v_gene: TRBV27
CDR3aa: CASSPGETQYF; CDR3nt: TGTGCCAGCAGCCCCGGAGAGACCCAGTACTTC; j_gene: TRBJ2-5; abundance: NA; d_gene: NA; v_gene: TRBV7-6
CDR3aa: CASSPTDYGYTF; CDR3nt: TGCGCCAGCAGCCCGACAGACTATGGCTACACCTTC; j_gene: TRBJ1-2; abundance: NA; d_gene: NA; v_gene: TRBV5-1
CDR3aa: CASSLEFSADSTQYF; CDR3nt: TGTGCCAGCAGCTTAGAATTTTCAGCGGATTCGACGCAGTATTTT; j_gene: TRBJ2-3; abundance: NA; d_gene: NA; v_gene: TRBV11-3
CDR3aa: CASSGQGGFREKLFF; CDR3nt: TGTGCCAGCAGTGGGCAGGGAGGGTTTCGCGAAAAACTGTTTTTT; j_gene: TRBJ1-4; abundance: NA; d_gene: NA; v_gene: TRBV2
CDR3aa: CASSLRFGAGSTDTQYF; CDR3nt: TGTGCCAGCAGCTTAAGGTTTGGAGCGGGGAGCACAGATACGCAGTATTTT; j_gene: TRBJ2-3; abundance: once; d_gene: TRBD2; v_gene: TRBV7-9
CDR3aa: CASSLSRQGWETQYF; CDR3nt: TGTGCCAGCAGTTTATCGCGGCAGGGGTGGGAGACCCAGTACTTC; j_gene: TRBJ2-5; abundance: NA; d_gene: NA; v_gene: TRBV27
CDR3aa: CASSSVSNTEAFF; CDR3nt: TGTGCCAGCAGCTCTGTTTCGAACACTGAAGCTTTCTTT; j_gene: TRBJ1-1; abundance: NA; d_gene: NA; v_gene: TRBV7-9
CDR3aa: CASSRGQVDGHEQYF; CDR3nt: TGCGCCAGCAGCCGAGGACAGGTTGACGGCCACGAGCAGTACTTC; j_gene: TRBJ2-7; abundance: NA; d_gene: TRBD1; v_gene: TRBV10-1
CDR3aa: CSVVTGSPPPSYEQYF; CDR3nt: TGCAGCGTTGTAACCGGGAGTCCCCCGCCGTCCTACGAGCAGTACTTC; j_gene: TRBJ2-7; abundance: NA; d_gene: NA; v_gene: TRBV29-1
CDR3aa: CASSRRQGNTEAFF; CDR3nt: TGCGCCAGCAGCCGACGACAGGGGAACACTGAAGCTTTCTTT; j_gene: TRBJ1-1; abundance: once; d_gene: TRBD1; v_gene: TRBV4-3
CDR3aa: CASSQEYVAGTVGSTGELFF; CDR3nt: TGCGCCAGCAGCCAAGAGTACGTAGCGGGGACAGTCGGGAGCACCGGGGAGCTGTTTTTT; j_gene: TRBJ2-2; abundance: NA; d_gene: NA; v_gene: TRBV4-3
CDR3aa: CAWSVERGWPGTQYF; CDR3nt: TGTGCCTGGAGTGTTGAGCGGGGGTGGCCAGGGACCCAGTACTTC; j_gene: TRBJ2-5; abundance: NA; d_gene: TRBD2; v_gene: TRBV30
CDR3aa: CASRTATGLYGYTF; CDR3nt: TGTGCCAGCAGAACCGCGACAGGCCTCTATGGCTACACCTTC; j_gene: TRBJ1-2; abundance: NA; d_gene: NA; v_gene: TRBV6-5